This T cell receptor beta chain is drawn from a study of T-cell reconstitution after alpha-beta-depleted transplantation in children. The ends were cut back, 5 bases at V and 0 bases at J, with 14 bases in the middle. Germline CDR1 is DFQATT and CDR2 is SNEGSKA (reference sequence). The CDR3 has 15 amino acids. Study findings and constraints: T-cell counts and diversity at one year following transplant were attributed mainly to newly produced T cells. Several hundred graft clones that had expanded were reportedly the source of alpha-beta T cells about two months after transplant.

It was with unique molecular identifiers that the TCRbeta library was prepared. TCRdb reprocessed the PCR reads with MiXCR, giving one entry per CDR3 protein. Of about 130,000 distinct CDR3 sequences listed, about 9.6% are singletons. This clonotype appeared a few times. Its matching antigen is unknown. The source of this sequence is a girl under two years old who had a stem cell transplant for combined immunodeficiency, so the T cells may come from the graft donor. The chain is built from TRBV20-1 and TRBJ2-1; TRBD2 is a possible D gene (5 bases). Here the sequenced sample was PBMCs, mostly from graft donor cells, taken 180 days after TCRalphabeta/CD19-depleted stem cell transplant. The CDR3 sequence: CSALRGLSSYNEQFF. In DNA form, the CDR3 reads TGCAGTGCTTTACGGGGTTTAAGCTCCTACAATGAGCAGTTCTTC.